This note documents a single T cell receptor beta chain sequence. The sample belongs to a study of T cell responses to AZD1222 COVID-19 vaccine. V dropped 5 bases and J dropped 5; count of bases not matched to a gene: 9. The CDR3 runs 16 residues. Germline lookup yields CDR1 LNHNV and CDR2 YYDKDF (reference sequence). This table comes from immunoSEQ multiplex PCR, and its TCRdb copy is limited to in-frame clones, with some not included. The profile shows about 110,000 clones, nearly 90% of them singletons. Sequences were derived from peripheral blood, sampled on day 0 of AZD1222 vaccination. The receptor was derived from an adult in good health. The J gene is TRBJ2-7, the V gene TRBV15, with 13 bases aligning to TRBD2. The CDR3 reads CATSGGTSGAKDEQYF. CDR3 bases: TGTGCCACCAGCGGGGGGACTAGCGGGGCTAAGGACGAGCAGTACTTC.